The 23 T cell receptor beta chains below all came from one sample that was sequenced in a study of cytomegalovirus exposure and HLA in healthy donors listed by TCRdb under 2017. Library construction relied on the immunoSEQ multiplex PCR assay. For the multiplex PCR, a mixture combining 60 forward primers for TCR Vbeta segments and 13 reverse primers for TCR Jbeta segments was used. This is the immuneACCESS table as TCRdb keeps it, with only in-frame sequences that have V and J called. A part of the clones is gone; compared with another copy, unresolved V genes explain less than half, and the rest is unexplained. The sample includes around 230,000 clones, with almost 80% observed a single time. Of the sample, 1.8% is held by the ten largest clones. Material for sequencing was PBMCs. The receptors shown here come from a male donor in good health and CMV-seronegative.

Comment on this clone: Within the sample, other DNA sequences also encode this same CDR3. The chain links TRBV5-6 to TRBJ2-7; 7 bases match TRBD1. V trimming: 1 base; J trimming: 5 bases; junction bases outside the gene matches: 12. CDR3 size: 16 residues. Germline V gives CDR1 SGHDT, CDR2 YYEEEE. CDR3 coding DNA: TGTGCCAGCAGCTTGATACAGGGGAATGGAGGAAACGAGCAGTACTTC. Amino acid sequence: CASSLIQGNGGNEQYF. The complete variable domain, with remaining parts taken from reference TRBV5-6 and TRBJ2-7, reads DAGVTQSPTHLIKTRGQQVTLRCSPKSGHDTVSWYQQALGQGPQFIFQYYEEEERQRGNFPDRFSGHQFPNYSSELNVNALLLGDSALYLCASSLIQGNGGNEQYFGPGTRLTVT.

This rearrangement joins TRBV5-1 to TRBJ2-1; 8 bases agree with TRBD1. The trim removed 4 bases at V and 15 bases at J, leaving 15 bases unmatched. Germline loops: CDR1 SGHRS, CDR2 YFSETQ. The length of the CDR3 is 14 residues. This chain's CDR3 is CASSPSQGAVRGFF. The CDR3 bases are TGCGCCAGCAGCCCCTCCCAGGGGGCCGTCAGGGGGTTCTTC.

The chain combines TRBV2 with TRBJ1-4, with D hard to call. With 2 bases removed from V and 0 bases from J, the gap between germline ends came to 7 bases. Germline-derived CDR1 and CDR2 are SNHLY and FYNNEI. The length of the CDR3 is 15 residues. For the CDR3, the DNA is TGTGCCAGCAGTGAAAACAGTGCAACTAATGAAAAACTGTTTTTT. Residues: CASSENSATNEKLFF.

This clone occurred a few times. V gene TRBV29-1 combines with J gene TRBJ2-7, with 8 bases that match TRBD1. The CDR3 spans 13 residues. The V segment lost 4 bases and the J segment 0 bases; nucleotides outside the gene matches: 2. Germline V gives CDR1 SQVTM, CDR2 ANQGSEA. The DNA for the CDR3 is TGCAGCGTTGGAGGGACAGGCTCCTACGAGCAGTACTTC. This codes for CSVGGTGSYEQYF.

This chain links TRBV28 with TRBJ1-5, with 9 bases lining up with TRBD1. Per germline, CDR1 MDHEN and CDR2 SYDVKM. CDR3 length equals 19 residues. V trimming: 3 bases; J trimming: 2 bases; junction bases outside the gene matches: 14. CDR3: CASSFTGTGIYPGNQPQHF. CDR3 in DNA: TGTGCCAGCAGTTTTACCGGGACAGGGATCTATCCGGGCAATCAGCCCCAGCATTTT.

This rearrangement joins TRBV7-3 to TRBJ2-7; 8 nucleotides line up with TRBD1. The CDR3 is 14 residues long. Trimming at V came to 5 bases and at J to 3 bases, leaving 6 bases not matched to a gene. The V gene's germline CDR1 is SGHTA and CDR2 FQGTGA. CDR3 sequence (DNA): TGTGCCAGCAGCGTCGGGACAGGCGGCTACGAGCAGTACTTC. Protein sequence: CASSVGTGGYEQYF.

This chain connects TRBV10-3 to TRBJ2-1; possibly TRBD1 for D (6 bases). Trimming pared 2 bases from V and 6 bases from J, leaving 17 bases between. The CDR3 is made up of 16 amino acids. Germline V gene sequence: CDR1 ENHRY, CDR2 SYGVKD. The CDR3 region has the DNA TGTGCCATCAGTGAGCCCGGACAGTCGGGGTCCAATGAGCAGTTCTTC. As protein: CAISEPGQSGSNEQFF.

CDR3 bases: TGTGCCAGCATACGAAAACTAGCGGGAGTACAAATACAAGAGACCCAGTACTTC. Its protein is CASIRKLAGVQIQETQYF. V is TRBV5-6 and J is TRBJ2-5; 11 bases align to TRBD2. CDR1 and CDR2 from the germline V gene are SGHDT and YYEEEE. This CDR3 contains 18 residues. V shed 6 bases and J 2 bases; nucleotides not matched to a gene: 15.

The J gene is TRBJ1-2, the V gene TRBV18; no definite D call. Germline V lookup: CDR1 KGHSH, CDR2 LQKENI. This CDR3 region has 16 residues. V lost 2 bases to trimming and J lost 5 bases, with 18 bases between them. Here the CDR3 reads CASSPGSGGNGYGYTF. Written as DNA, the CDR3 is TGTGCCAGCTCACCAGGGTCGGGAGGAAATGGTTATGGCTACACCTTC. Full variable domain (rest looked up from reference TRBV18 and TRBJ1-2): NAGVMQNPRHLVRRRGQEARLRCSPMKGHSHVYWYRQLPEEGLKFMVYLQKENIIDESGMPKERFSAEFPKEGPSILRIQQVVRGDSAAYFCASSPGSGGNGYGYTFGSGTRLTVV.

The chain joins TRBV7-2 to TRBJ2-2; TRBD1 might be the D (6 bases). The CDR3 has 15 amino acids. The V end was cut by 7 bases, the J end by 0 bases, with 12 bases between. Germline values: CDR1 SGHTA, CDR2 FQGNSA. CDR3: CASIRDRTNTGELFF. The CDR3 DNA reads TGTGCCAGCATTCGCGACAGGACGAACACCGGGGAGCTGTTTTTT.

This clone has only a few counts. The chain links TRBV2 to TRBJ2-7, with 10 bases fitting TRBD1. Looked up from germline, CDR1 is SNHLY and CDR2 is FYNNEI. The CDR3 sequence is 15 residues long. Trimming removed 8 bases from V and 3 bases from J; junction bases left unmatched: 10. The CDR3 nucleotides read TGTGCCAGCTCAACCCCGGGACAGGGGAACTACGAGCAGTACTTC. It yields the protein CASSTPGQGNYEQYF.

V and J are TRBV15 and TRBJ1-1; 9 positions agree with TRBD1. J gave up 0 bases and V 0 bases, and 5 bases lay outside the gene matches. Per the germline V gene, CDR1 is LNHNV and CDR2 is YYDKDF (reference sequence). This CDR3 is built from 17 residues. The CDR3 sequence is CATSRDGTGTMNTEAFF. In nucleotides, the CDR3 is TGTGCCACCAGCAGAGATGGGACAGGGACCATGAACACTGAAGCTTTCTTT.

This clone was seen more than once but under ten times. This chain joins TRBV7-6 and TRBJ1-5; D may be TRBD1 (5 bases). The germline CDR1 and CDR2 sequences are SGHVS and FNYEAQ. Deletions cut 2 bases from V and 5 bases from J, with 10 bases between. The length of the CDR3 is 14 residues. Written as DNA, the CDR3 is TGTGCCAGCAGCTTATACACAGGCCATCAGCCCCAGCATTTT. It codes for CASSLYTGHQPQHF.

V gene TRBV9 combines with J gene TRBJ2-7; 10 nucleotides match TRBD2. Looked up from germline, CDR1 is SGDLS and CDR2 is YYNGEE. The CDR3 sequence is 17 residues long. The V segment lost 3 bases and the J segment 0 bases; nucleotides outside the gene matches: 9. In DNA form, the CDR3 reads TGTGCCAGCAGCGAAGGACTAGCGGAGGGGGGCTCCTACGAGCAGTACTTC. Protein product: CASSEGLAEGGSYEQYF.

The rearrangement joins TRBV6-1 to TRBJ1-1; D might be TRBD1 (6 bases). The CDR3 is 15 amino acids. CDR1 and CDR2 (germline): MNHNS, SASEGT. The ends were cut back, 2 bases at V and 4 bases at J, with 14 bases in the middle. The DNA of the CDR3 is TGTGCCAGCAGTGAACTTACAGGGCCCGCCACTGAAGCTTTCTTT. It specifies CASSELTGPATEAFF.

V is TRBV2 and J is TRBJ1-6, with a tentative D call TRBD1 (6 bases). Per germline, CDR1 SNHLY and CDR2 FYNNEI. The V end lost 6 bases, the J end lost 8 bases, and 17 bases lay between the germline ends. This CDR3 comprises 15 residues. CDR3 protein: CASRDVGGRDSPLHF. In nucleotides, the CDR3 is TGTGCCAGCAGAGATGTCGGGGGGCGCGATTCACCCCTCCACTTT.

The rearrangement links TRBV9 to TRBJ1-4; no clear D. Trimming cost V 4 bases and J 4 bases, with 14 bases left between them. Germline V gene sequence: CDR1 SGDLS, CDR2 YYNGEE. The length of the CDR3 is 15 residues. In DNA, the CDR3 is TGTGCCAGCAGCCCTAGGGAGACGTTTAATGAAAAACTGTTTTTT. This codes for CASSPRETFNEKLFF.

V usage is TRBV18 and J usage is TRBJ2-5; 9 bases fit TRBD1. CDR3 length: 14 amino acids. Germline trimming cut 3 bases from V and 3 bases from J; bases unmatched to any gene: 2. The germline V gene has CDR1 KGHSH and CDR2 LQKENI. CDR3 loop: CASSPRQGEETQYF. DNA of the CDR3: TGTGCCAGCTCACCCCGACAGGGGGAAGAGACCCAGTACTTC.

The chain uses TRBV7-9 and TRBJ2-2; D is unclear. The CDR3 has 14 amino acids. The V end lost 0 bases, the J end lost 6 bases, and 8 bases lay between the germline ends. CDR1 and CDR2 from the germline V gene are SEHNR and FQNEAQ (reference sequence). The CDR3 region is CASSLALRAGELFF. The CDR3 nucleotides read TGTGCCAGCAGCTTAGCTCTCCGAGCCGGGGAGCTGTTTTTT.

The J gene is TRBJ1-4, the V gene TRBV7-3; D gene ambiguous. V lost 5 bases and J 6 bases, leaving 10 bases between the germline ends. The CDR3 sequence is 13 residues long. Germline CDR1 and CDR2: SGHTA and FQGTGA. The CDR3 sequence is CASSLESYEKLFF. The CDR3 coding sequence is TGTGCCAGCAGCCTGGAGTCCTATGAAAAACTGTTTTTT.

The rearrangement uses TRBV9 and TRBJ1-1; the match to TRBD1 covers 7 bases. This CDR3 has 15 amino acids. J was trimmed by 3 bases and V by 4 bases; bases with no gene match: 9. Germline V lookup: CDR1 SGDLS, CDR2 YYNGEE. This chain's CDR3 is CASSTLQGMHTEAFF. CDR3 in DNA: TGTGCCAGCAGCACCTTACAGGGGATGCACACTGAAGCTTTCTTT.

This chain joins TRBV15 and TRBJ2-6; D may be TRBD2 (6 bases). From germline, CDR1 is LNHNV and CDR2 YYDKDF (reference sequence). V was cut by 0 bases and J by 1 base, with 7 bases left in between. The CDR3 consists of 16 residues. CDR3 region: CATSRDRGSGANVLTF. Here the CDR3 DNA reads TGTGCCACCAGCAGAGATCGGGGGTCTGGGGCCAACGTCCTGACTTTC.

This sequence joins TRBV28 and TRBJ1-2, with 7 bases matching TRBD1. In germline, CDR1 is MDHEN, CDR2 SYDVKM. The CDR3 is 15 amino acids. Losses at the gene ends were 5 bases for V and 4 bases for J; bases not matched to a gene: 10. In nucleotides, the CDR3 is TGTGCCAGCAGTCAAAGACCGGGACAGACCTATGGCTACACCTTC. Translation gives CASSQRPGQTYGYTF.